This TCR beta chain was documented in a study of OX40 agonist ivuxolimab in advanced cancers. Produced via immunoSEQ multiplex PCR; TCRdb's table is partial and in-frame only. The top ten hold 6.1% of the sample, which has more than 65,000 clones, approximately 87% seen once. Germline CDR1 reads SEHNR; CDR2 reads FQNEAQ (reference sequence). J gave up 1 base and V 5 bases, and 11 bases lay outside the gene matches. The CDR3 is 17 amino acids. With regard to this clone: Its antigen is unknown.

Study-wide findings and caveats: The specificity for antigen of the expanded peripheral T cells was not determined. The mean number of expanded clones was higher in CD8+ T cells than in CD4+. Partial responders at 0.1-3.0 mg/kg had among the lowest clonal expansion.

The sequence was obtained from an adult with an advanced solid tumor such as melanoma, head and neck, liver or kidney cancer. The input for sequencing was CD4+ or CD8+ T cells sorted from blood, taken in a trial of the OX40 agonist ivuxolimab. The chain is built from TRBV7-9 and TRBJ1-3; TRBD1 agrees at 7 bases. CDR3 loop: CASSAPGGASSGNTIYF. CDR3 sequence (DNA): TGTGCCAGCAGCGCTCCAGGGGGAGCCTCTTCTGGAAACACCATATATTTT.